The next 16 T cell receptor beta chains were all read from a single sample in a study of T cells in women clearing cervical HPV infection. The protocol was immunoSEQ multiplex PCR, while the TCRdb copy is restricted to in-frame clones and leaves out a portion. The sample table sets out 15,000 to 20,000 clones. The sample was blood buffy coat. The origin of the receptors is a woman aged 18-70 years with a cervical HPV16 infection that either progressed to CIN3+ or cleared (not recorded which).

A word on this clone: The sequenced fragment ends 3 residues before the CDR3 boundary, so the rest is inferred from the germline J gene. At the DNA level, this CDR3 is encoded by other sequences in the same sample as well. The gene calls are TRBV18 and TRBJ1-3; tentatively, D is TRBD1 (6 bases). The CDR3 has 17 amino acids. V gave up 2 bases and J gave up 4 bases, with 18 bases separating them. In germline, CDR1 is KGHSH, CDR2 LQKENI. The CDR3 spells CASSPTPGDSFGNTIYF. The sequenced part of the CDR3 DNA is TGTGCCAGCTCACCAACTCCAGGGGATTCATTCGGAAACACC.

Regarding this clone: The read is 3 residues too short to cover the CDR3 end, so that end is filled in from the germline J gene. The rearrangement links TRBV10-3 to TRBJ2-3, with 12 bases matching TRBD2. The CDR3 is made up of 14 amino acids. Germline CDR1 and CDR2: ENHRY and SYGVKD. Trimming removed 9 bases from V and 0 bases from J; junction bases left unmatched: 1. The DNA read from the CDR3 is TGTGCCATACTAGCGGGGGGTAGCACAGATACG. It translates to CAILAGGSTDT. The entire CDR3 sequence reads CAILAGGSTDTQYF.

A note on this clone: The observed sequence ends 3 residues before the CDR3 terminus, with the missing tail filled in from the germline J gene. The chain uses TRBV7-2 and TRBJ2-3; the D is unclear. Germline CDR1 reads SGHTA; CDR2 reads FQGNSA. CDR3 size: 15 residues. The CDR3 loop is CASSLWSGSQETQYF. The sequenced part of the CDR3 DNA is TGTGCCAGCAGCTTATGGTCCGGGTCCCAAGAGACG.

As to this clone: At one boundary the junction diverges from the germline segment, which might be a read error. The CDR3 end is not reached by the read, which stops 3 residues before it; the germline J gene fills it in. This rearrangement joins TRBV6-1 to TRBJ1-2; 8 nucleotides align to TRBD1. Germline assignment: CDR1 MNHNS and CDR2 SASEGT. CDR3 length equals 14 residues. The CDR3 is CASSQAQGASGYTF. CDR3 DNA (partial): TGTGCCAGCAGTCAAGCCCAGGGGGCCTCTGGC.

Comment on this clone: The read ends 3 residues shy of where the CDR3 ends; the end is completed using the germline J gene. The gene calls are TRBV7-8 and TRBJ1-4, with 7 positions matching TRBD1. The CDR3 spans 15 residues. V was clipped by 5 bases and J by 5 bases; unmatched bases: 8. Germline V gives CDR1 SGHVS, CDR2 FQNEAQ. CDR3 region: CASSQRQGRNEKLFF. The part of the CDR3 DNA that was read is TGTGCCAGCAGCCAACGACAGGGTCGGAATGAAAAA.

Worth noting for this clone: Read data end 3 residues before the CDR3 end; the end is taken from the germline J gene. The chain links TRBV11-2 to TRBJ2-2; D call uncertain. Germline V gives CDR1 SGHAT, CDR2 FQNNGV. V was clipped by 3 bases and J by 4 bases, with 12 bases between them. CDR3 length equals 15 residues. CDR3 DNA, as far as it was read: TGTGCCAGCAGCTTGGGCGCAGTGTCCACCGGGGAG. Translating it yields CASSLGAVSTGE. The CDR3, in full, reads CASSLGAVSTGELFF. Filled out from reference TRBV11-2 and TRBJ2-2, the complete variable domain reads EAGVAQSPRYKIIEKRQSVAFWCNPISGHATLYWYQQILGQGPKLLIQFQNNGVVDDSQLPKDRFSAERLKGVDSTLKIQPAKLEDSAVYLCASSLGAVSTGELFFGEGSRLTVL.

A word on this clone: The CDR3 goes on 3 residues after the read ends, and that part is filled in from the germline J gene. J is TRBJ2-1 and V is TRBV25-1; 11 bases are shared with TRBD1. V trimming: 2 bases; J trimming: 8 bases; junction bases outside the gene matches: 5. CDR1 and CDR2 (germline): MGHDK, SYGVNS. The CDR3 has 15 residues. Partial CDR3 DNA: TGTGCCAGCAGTGAAGGGACAGGGGGGAGTGATGAG. It specifies CASSEGTGGSDE. The full CDR3 sequence reads CASSEGTGGSDEQFF. Full variable domain (rest looked up from reference TRBV25-1 and TRBJ2-1): EADIYQTPRYLVIGTGKKITLECSQTMGHDKMYWYQQDPGMELHLIHYSYGVNSTEKGDLSSESTVSRIRTEHFPLTLESARPSHTSQYLCASSEGTGGSDEQFFGPGTRLTVL.

The sequenced part of the CDR3 DNA is TGTGCCAGCAGCTTGATGGGACAGGACACAGATACC. It is translated as CASSLMGQDTDT. The full CDR3 reads CASSLMGQDTDTYTF. The rearrangement joins TRBV7-2 to TRBJ1-2; 8 nucleotides align to TRBD1. Coverage ceases 3 residues before the CDR3 finishes, and the germline J gene fills in the end. The CDR3 runs to 15 residues. Germline CDR1 SGHTA, CDR2 FQGNSA.

Concerning this clone itself: Coverage ceases 3 residues before the CDR3 finishes, and the germline J gene fills in the end. The J gene is TRBJ1-1, the V gene TRBV7-6; TRBD1 matches at 7 bases. The CDR3 is 16 residues long. CDR1 is SGHVS, CDR2 FNYEAQ, per germline. CDR3 DNA (partial): TGTGCCAGCAGCTTAGCAACCGGGACAGTGGCTTACGAG. Encoded protein: CASSLATGTVAYE. The CDR3 in its entirety is CASSLATGTVAYEAFF. The variable domain in full, completed from reference TRBV7-6 and TRBJ1-1, reads GAGVSQSPRYKVTKRGQDVALRCDPISGHVSLYWYRQALGQGPEFLTYFNYEAQQDKSGLPNDRFSAERPEGSISTLTIQRTEQRDSAMYRCASSLATGTVAYEAFFGQGTRLTVV.

With respect to this clone: The CDR3 goes on 3 residues after the read ends, and that part is filled in from the germline J gene. The chain has TRBV7-8 and TRBJ2-7; the match to TRBD1 covers 7 bases. The V segment lost 1 base and the J segment 5 bases; nucleotides outside the gene matches: 11. The CDR3 length is 16 residues. CDR1 and CDR2 (germline): SGHVS, FQNEAQ. The CDR3 spells CASSLVGRDSLDEQYF. CDR3 DNA (partial): TGTGCCAGCAGCTTAGTGGGCCGGGACAGCCTCGACGAG. The complete variable domain, with remaining parts taken from reference TRBV7-8 and TRBJ2-7, reads GAGVSQSPRYKVAKRGQDVALRCDPISGHVSLFWYQQALGQGPEFLTYFQNEAQLDKSGLPSDRFFAERPEGSVSTLKIQRTQQEDSAVYLCASSLVGRDSLDEQYFGPGTRLTVT.

As for this clone: The missing CDR3 end, 3 residues past where the read stops, is filled in from the germline J gene. The V gene is TRBV5-1, the J gene TRBJ1-1; a weak D match, TRBD1 (5 bases). The CDR3 covers 18 residues. Trimming took 0 bases from V and 6 from J, leaving 24 bases between them. The germline CDR1 and CDR2 sequences are SGHRS and YFSETQ. CDR3 bases read: TGCGCCAGCAGCTTGGGGTGGGGGGTTTATAGCGACGGAGCTGAA. Amino acids: CASSLGWGVYSDGAE. The full CDR3 reads CASSLGWGVYSDGAEAFF.

On this clone itself: The CDR3 goes on 3 residues after the read ends, and that part is filled in from the germline J gene. This rearrangement joins TRBV20-1 to TRBJ2-1; TRBD1 is a possible D gene (6 bases). Germline V gene data show CDR1 as DFQATT and CDR2 as SNEGSKA (reference sequence). CDR3 size: 12 residues. Trimming stripped 6 bases from V and 9 bases from J, with 15 bases between. Incomplete CDR3 DNA: TGCAGTGCCCTCCCTGGGGGCTCTGAG. Translating it yields CSALPGGSE. The entire CDR3 reads CSALPGGSEQFF.

As concerns this clone: The CDR3 is cut off 3 residues early in the read; its end comes from the germline J gene. The chain uses TRBV5-5 and TRBJ2-7, with D unresolved. CDR1 is SGHKS and CDR2 is YYEKEE in the germline V gene (reference sequence). Trimming stripped 4 bases from V and 3 bases from J, with 11 bases between. The CDR3 loop spans 13 amino acids. The sequenced CDR3 bases are TGTGCCAGCAGCCCTTTACAAGGCTACGAG. Translating it yields CASSPLQGYE. The entire CDR3 protein is CASSPLQGYEQYF.

As regards this clone: Read sequence stops 3 residues before the CDR3 end, and the germline J gene provides the missing end. The gene calls are TRBV10-3 and TRBJ2-3; 7 bases are a match to TRBD2. The CDR3 is made up of 14 amino acids. The germline CDR1 and CDR2 sequences are ENHRY and SYGVKD. V gave up 2 bases and J gave up 6 bases; unmatched junction bases: 5. The sequenced part of the CDR3 DNA is TGTGCCATCAGTGAGGGGACTACCGGTGATACG. Residues: CAISEGTTGDT. The whole CDR3 protein is CAISEGTTGDTQYF.

Details on this clone: This same CDR3 is encoded by further DNA sequences in the sample. CDR3 in amino acids: CAISESAGTGNPGELFF. The DNA read from the CDR3 is TGTGCCATCAGTGAGTCGGCCGGGACAGGCAATCCCGGGGAG. The chain joins TRBV10-3 to TRBJ2-2; 8 bases are a match to TRBD1. The read ends 3 residues shy of where the CDR3 ends; the end is completed using the germline J gene. The V and J ends lost 0 bases and 6 bases, in that order; junction bases with no gene match: 9. Germline V gene lookup returns CDR1 ENHRY and CDR2 SYGVKD. The CDR3 consists of 17 residues.

As regards this clone: Coverage ceases 3 residues before the CDR3 finishes, and the germline J gene fills in the end. The chain carries TRBV6-1 and TRBJ2-1; the match to TRBD2 covers 7 bases. V dropped 4 bases and J dropped 2; count of bases not matched to a gene: 5. Germline loops: CDR1 MNHNS, CDR2 SASEGT. The length of the CDR3 is 15 residues. The CDR3 DNA, read in part, is TGTGCCAGCAGTGTGGGGGGGAAACCCTACAATGAG. It encodes CASSVGGKPYNE. The entire CDR3 sequence reads CASSVGGKPYNEQFF.